The clone carrying this T cell receptor beta chain turned up a few times. Its antigen is unidentified. Germline lookup yields CDR1 LGHNA and CDR2 YNFKEQ. The length of the CDR3 is 12 residues. The V end lost 1 base, the J end lost 7 bases, and 4 bases lay between the germline ends. These data are taken from a study of type 1 and type 2 diabetes patients. Study context: CD4+ or CD8+ T cells were positively selected from PBMCs with microbeads. The whole study generated approximately 18 million paired-end reads. Overall study results and limits: Highly-expanded CD4+ clones were few in type 2 diabetes, median one, nearly 4% of reads. Both CD4+ and CD8+ type 2 diabetes repertoires showed significantly higher diversity than type 1.

The PCR template was genomic DNA. A primer set of 30 forward and 13 reverse primers amplified the CDR3. TCRdb passed the multiplex PCR reads through MiXCR, listing each CDR3 protein once. The repertoire holds some 250,000 distinct CDR3 sequences, with roughly 44% as singletons. The origin of this receptor is a man in his late teens or twenties with type 2 diabetes. Specimen: peripheral blood mononuclear cells (PBMCs). The chain recombines TRBV4-2 with TRBJ2-2; D is undetermined. CDR3: CASSQVGGELFF. The CDR3 coding sequence is TGTGCCAGCAGCCAAGTAGGCGGGGAGCTGTTTTTT.